The clone carrying this T cell receptor (beta chain) turned up a few times. Its antigen remains unknown. The sample originates from a study of CD8 T cells in ankylosing spondylitis. Study-wide results and limits: Reactive arthritis synovial fluid and blood were previously reported to contain some motif variants. Relatively scarce in peripheral blood, disease-linked clones were CD8+. Reportedly, matched ankylosing spondylitis synovial fluid was significantly enriched for disease-linked clones. Seemingly characteristic of ankylosing spondylitis blood was a TCR beta motif consisting of about 8 highly homologous variants.

The authors made TCR beta libraries by quantitative 5'-RACE with molecular barcodes. TCRdb independently ran MiXCR on the 5' RACE reads; one entry per CDR3 protein. Of 350,000 to 450,000 distinct CDR3 sequences in the sample, about 24% were seen once. This CDR3 spans 12 amino acids. Deletions cut 7 bases from V and 6 bases from J, with 10 bases between. Germline V gives CDR1 SEHNR, CDR2 FQNEAQ (reference sequence). The V call is TRBV7-9, the J call TRBJ1-5; no clear D. The sequenced material came from blood, either unsorted or a sorted T cell fraction (not recorded which). The TCR sequence derives from a male donor with ankylosing spondylitis. The CDR3: CASKGDGQPQHF. The DNA of the CDR3 is TGTGCCAGCAAGGGTGATGGTCAGCCCCAGCATTTT.